Included here is one TCR beta chain sequence, with context. The antigen is undetermined. Both 60 Vbeta primers and 13 Jbeta primers went into the PCR. Original methodology: An analysis performed later counted roughly 80 million unique TCR beta chains (roughly 11 million of them shared). Using immunoSEQ multiplex PCR, the repertoire was profiled, and TCRdb retains in-frame clones only, with some absent. V, J and clone size derive from that table, while D and trimming were established from the DNA sequence. The data contain about 140,000 clones, around four fifths of them singletons. This record belongs to a study of cytomegalovirus exposure and HLA in healthy donors. Study at large: An earlier analysis found 120 million or so unique TCR beta sequences from approximately 190 million T cells. Study-wide results and limits: A missense variant in DCLRE1C was later tied to TCR beta V- and J-gene trimming. More clonal expansion characterized HLA-associated TCR beta chains than equally common others in a later analysis.

The CDR3 extends over 15 amino acids. Trimming took 4 bases from V and 2 from J; bases not matched to a gene: 5. Per germline, CDR1 SGHNT and CDR2 YYREEE (reference sequence). The sequenced sample consisted of PBMCs. V and J are TRBV5-4 and TRBJ2-1, with 8 bases lining up with TRBD2. This receptor was taken from a woman between 40 and 50 years old in good health and CMV-seronegative. CDR3 protein: CASSRTSQPYNEQFF. DNA of the CDR3: TGTGCCAGCAGCAGGACTAGCCAACCCTACAATGAGCAGTTCTTC.